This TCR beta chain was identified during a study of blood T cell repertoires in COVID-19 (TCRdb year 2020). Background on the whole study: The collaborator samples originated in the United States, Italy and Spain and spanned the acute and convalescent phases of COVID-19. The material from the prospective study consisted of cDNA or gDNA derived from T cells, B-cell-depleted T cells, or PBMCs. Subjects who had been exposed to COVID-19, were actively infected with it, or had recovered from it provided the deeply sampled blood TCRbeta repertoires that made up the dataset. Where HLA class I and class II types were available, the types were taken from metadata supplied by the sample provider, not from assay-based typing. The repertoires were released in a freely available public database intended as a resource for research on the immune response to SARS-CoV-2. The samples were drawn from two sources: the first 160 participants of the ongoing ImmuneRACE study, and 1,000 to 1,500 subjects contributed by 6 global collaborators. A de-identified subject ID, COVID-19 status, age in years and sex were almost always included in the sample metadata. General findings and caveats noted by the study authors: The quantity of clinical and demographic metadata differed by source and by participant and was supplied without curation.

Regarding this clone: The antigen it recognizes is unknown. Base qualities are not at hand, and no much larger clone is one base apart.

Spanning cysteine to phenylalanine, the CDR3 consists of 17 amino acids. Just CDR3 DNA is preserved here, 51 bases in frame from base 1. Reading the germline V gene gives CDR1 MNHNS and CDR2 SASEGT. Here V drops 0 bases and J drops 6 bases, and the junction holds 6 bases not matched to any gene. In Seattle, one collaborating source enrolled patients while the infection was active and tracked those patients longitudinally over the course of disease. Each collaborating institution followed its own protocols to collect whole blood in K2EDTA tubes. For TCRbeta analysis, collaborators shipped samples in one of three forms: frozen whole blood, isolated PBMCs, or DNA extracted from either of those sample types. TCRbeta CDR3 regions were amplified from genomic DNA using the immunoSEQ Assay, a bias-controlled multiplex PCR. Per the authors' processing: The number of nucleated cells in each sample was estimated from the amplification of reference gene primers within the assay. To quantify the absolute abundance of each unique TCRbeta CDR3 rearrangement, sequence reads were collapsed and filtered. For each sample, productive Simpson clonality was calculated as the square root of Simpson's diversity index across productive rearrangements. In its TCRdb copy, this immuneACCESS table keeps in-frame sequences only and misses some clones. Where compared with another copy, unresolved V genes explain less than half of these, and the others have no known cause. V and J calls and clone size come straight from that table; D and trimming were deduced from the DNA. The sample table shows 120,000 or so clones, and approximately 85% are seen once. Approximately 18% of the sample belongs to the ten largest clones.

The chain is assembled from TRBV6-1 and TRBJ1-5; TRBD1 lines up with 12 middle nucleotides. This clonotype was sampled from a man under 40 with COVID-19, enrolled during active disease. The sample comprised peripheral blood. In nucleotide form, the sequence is TGTGCCAGCAGTGAAGCTAGGGGACAGGGGGCGGGTCAGCCCCAGCATTTT. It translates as CASSEARGQGAGQPQHF.